The rows below give T cell receptor beta chains drawn from one sample of a study of cytomegalovirus exposure and HLA in healthy donors. Repertoires were generated with immunoSEQ multiplex PCR, while TCRdb's copy carries only in-frame clones and drops some. The sample yields more than 150,000 clones, roughly 78% seen once. Material for sequencing was PBMCs. The receptors stem from a woman aged 50 to 60 in good health and CMV-seropositive. The CDR3 runs from the conserved cysteine through the conserved F or W. A D gene is named only where the DNA matches it firmly.

D	J	V	CDR3	DNA
TRBD2	TRBJ2-7	TRBV28	CASTGGSGYPYEQYF	TGTGCCAGCACCGGGGGGAGCGGGTACCCCTACGAGCAGTACTTC
TRBD1	TRBJ2-1	TRBV28	CASSTTGTGGVNEQFF	TGTGCCAGCAGTACAACCGGGACAGGGGGTGTCAATGAGCAGTTCTTC
TRBD1	TRBJ1-5	TRBV28	CASSLVLEQGSNQPQHF	TGTGCCAGCAGCCTGGTTCTGGAACAGGGGAGCAATCAGCCCCAGCATTTT
TRBD1	TRBJ1-2	TRBV28	CASQLQGGGGYTF	TGTGCCAGCCAATTACAGGGGGGTGGTGGCTACACCTTC
TRBD2	TRBJ2-2	TRBV6-1	CASKRENTGELFF	TGTGCCAGCAAGCGGGAAAACACCGGGGAGCTGTTTTTT
TRBD1	TRBJ2-2	TRBV5-1	CASSRTGENTGELFF	TGCGCCAGCAGCCGGACAGGGGAGAACACCGGGGAGCTGTTTTTT
-	TRBJ1-1	TRBV27	CASSLGQGITEAFF	TGTGCCAGCAGTTTAGGGCAGGGAATCACTGAAGCTTTCTTT
-	TRBJ1-1	TRBV18	CASSPLDRGEAFF	TGTGCCAGCTCCCCCCTTGACCGAGGTGAAGCTTTCTTT
TRBD2	TRBJ2-3	TRBV9	CASSVDEAGLTDTQYF	TGTGCCAGCAGCGTAGATGAAGCGGGGCTCACAGATACGCAGTATTTT
TRBD1	TRBJ1-4	TRBV5-6	CASSLGSGQGTIEKLFF	TGTGCCAGCAGCTTAGGTTCCGGACAGGGGACGATAGAAAAACTGTTTTTT
-	TRBJ2-7	TRBV2	CASNLQLYEQYF	TGTGCCAGCAACTTACAGCTCTACGAGCAGTACTTC
TRBD2	TRBJ2-1	TRBV7-2	CASSSTSGGNEQFF	TGTGCCAGCAGCTCCACTAGCGGGGGGAATGAGCAGTTCTTC
TRBD1	TRBJ1-6	TRBV27	CASSSTQGARSSYNSPLHF	TGTGCCAGCAGTTCTACACAGGGGGCCCGGAGCTCCTATAATTCACCCCTCCACTTT
-	TRBJ1-1	TRBV14	CASSLAGMNTEAFF	TGTGCCAGCAGCCTGGCAGGGATGAACACTGAAGCTTTCTTT